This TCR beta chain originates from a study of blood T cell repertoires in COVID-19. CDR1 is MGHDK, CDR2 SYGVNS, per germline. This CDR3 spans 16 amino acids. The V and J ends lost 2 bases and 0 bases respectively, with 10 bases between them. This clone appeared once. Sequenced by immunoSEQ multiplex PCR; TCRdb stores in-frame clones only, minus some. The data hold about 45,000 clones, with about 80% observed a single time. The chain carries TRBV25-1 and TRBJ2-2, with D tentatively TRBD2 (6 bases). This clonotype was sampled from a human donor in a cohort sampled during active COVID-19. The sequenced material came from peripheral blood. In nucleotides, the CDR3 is TGTGCCAGCAGTGAACAAAGCGGGTCGAACACCGGGGAGCTGTTTTTT. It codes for CASSEQSGSNTGELFF.